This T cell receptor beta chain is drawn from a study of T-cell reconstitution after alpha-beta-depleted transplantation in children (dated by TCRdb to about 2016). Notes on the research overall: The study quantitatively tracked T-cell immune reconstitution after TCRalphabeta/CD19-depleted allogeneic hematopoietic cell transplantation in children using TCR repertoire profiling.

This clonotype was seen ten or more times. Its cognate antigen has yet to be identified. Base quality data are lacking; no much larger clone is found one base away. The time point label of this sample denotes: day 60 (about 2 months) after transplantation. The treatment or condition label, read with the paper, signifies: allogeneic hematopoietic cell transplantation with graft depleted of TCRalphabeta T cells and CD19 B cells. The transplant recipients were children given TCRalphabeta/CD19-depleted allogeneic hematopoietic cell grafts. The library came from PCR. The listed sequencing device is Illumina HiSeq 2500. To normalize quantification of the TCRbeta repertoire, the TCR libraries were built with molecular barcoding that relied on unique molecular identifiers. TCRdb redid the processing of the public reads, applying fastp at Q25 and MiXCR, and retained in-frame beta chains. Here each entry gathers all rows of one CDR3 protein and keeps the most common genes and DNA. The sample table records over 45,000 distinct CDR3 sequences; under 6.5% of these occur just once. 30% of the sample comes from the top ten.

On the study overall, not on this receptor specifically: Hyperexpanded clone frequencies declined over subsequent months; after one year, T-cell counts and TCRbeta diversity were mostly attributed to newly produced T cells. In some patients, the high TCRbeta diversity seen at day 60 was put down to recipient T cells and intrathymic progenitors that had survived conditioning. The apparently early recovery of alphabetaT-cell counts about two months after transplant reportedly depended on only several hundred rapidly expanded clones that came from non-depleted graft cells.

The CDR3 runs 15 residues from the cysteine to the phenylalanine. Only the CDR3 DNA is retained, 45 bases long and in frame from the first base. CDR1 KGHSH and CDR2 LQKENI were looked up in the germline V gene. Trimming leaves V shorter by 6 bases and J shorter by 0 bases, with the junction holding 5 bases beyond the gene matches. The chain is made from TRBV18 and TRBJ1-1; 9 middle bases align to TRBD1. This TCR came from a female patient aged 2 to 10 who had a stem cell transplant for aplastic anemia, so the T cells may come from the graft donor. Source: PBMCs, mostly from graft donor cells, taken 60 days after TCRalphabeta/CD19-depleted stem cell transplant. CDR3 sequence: CASSRGTGLNTEAFF. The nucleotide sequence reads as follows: TGTGCCAGCTCGCGTGGGACAGGGCTGAACACTGAAGCTTTCTTT.